This section outlines one TCR beta chain sequence together with its context. V lost 7 bases to trimming and J lost 7 bases, with 31 bases between them. Germline loops: CDR1 SQVTM, CDR2 ANQGSEA. The CDR3 is made up of 17 amino acids. Sequenced by immunoSEQ multiplex PCR; TCRdb stores in-frame clones only, minus some. The table shows roughly 710,000 clones, with approximately 83% occurring only once. The sample originates from a study of shared T cell receptors in the human thymus. This sample also belongs to another study, concerning human thymus T cells. From that report: All donors were healthy Finnish infants who were undergoing corrective surgery to treat congenital heart defects. Resections that were taken during corrective heart surgery supplied the thymus tissue. V and J genes seemed to be used with bias in thymic and blood repertoires. Highly overlapping thymic repertoires among unrelated individuals were reported in related research.

The source is a girl less than two years old with a congenital heart defect. Specimen: thymocytes. V is TRBV29-1 and J is TRBJ1-1, with D perhaps matching TRBD1 (6 bases). In DNA, the CDR3 is TGCAGCGCCCCAAAAGGTGGGGGCGCTTTTTCGAGGAATGAAGCTTTCTTT. It specifies CSAPKGGGAFSRNEAFF.